This TCR beta chain was sequenced for a study of T cells after yellow fever vaccination. Study in general: For low cell numbers, libraries were made with SMART-Seq v4 Ultra Low Input. Study-wide points: The secondary response was weaker but peaked faster, day 5 versus 15. There was a possibility that FACS-sorted repertoires contained abundant clonotypes contaminating from the bulk population.

Each CDR3 protein is one row after TCRdb ran MiXCR on the 5' RACE reads. Here the sample spans nearly 550,000 distinct CDR3 sequences, under 25% being singletons. The CDR3 covers 13 residues. CDR1 SQVTM and CDR2 ANQGSEA come from the germline V gene. V shed 7 bases, J shed 2 bases, and the junction held 7 bases outside the gene matches. This clonotype has only a few counts. Its specificity is not known. The rearrangement links TRBV29-1 to TRBJ2-7; 8 bases fit TRBD1. The clonotype comes from a man aged 25 to 40 who received the YFV17D yellow fever vaccine. The material sequenced was PBMCs, taken 15 days after the yellow fever booster vaccination. The CDR3 DNA is TGCAGCGCCGCCGGACAGGGTCCCTACGAGCAGTACTTC. Amino acids: CSAAGQGPYEQYF.